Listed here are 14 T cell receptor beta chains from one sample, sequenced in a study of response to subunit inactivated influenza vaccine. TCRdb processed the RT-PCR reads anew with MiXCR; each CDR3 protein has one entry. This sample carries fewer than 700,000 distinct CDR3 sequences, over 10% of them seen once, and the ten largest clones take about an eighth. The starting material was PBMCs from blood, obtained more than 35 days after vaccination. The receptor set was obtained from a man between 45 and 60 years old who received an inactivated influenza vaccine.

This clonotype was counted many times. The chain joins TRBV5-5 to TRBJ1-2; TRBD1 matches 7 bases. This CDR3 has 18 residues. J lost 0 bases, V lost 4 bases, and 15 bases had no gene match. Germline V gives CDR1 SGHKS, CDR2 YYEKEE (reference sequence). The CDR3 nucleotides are TGTGCCAGCAGCACGTCCCCGACAGGGCTACGCGCTAACTATGGCTACACCTTC. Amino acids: CASSTSPTGLRANYGYTF.

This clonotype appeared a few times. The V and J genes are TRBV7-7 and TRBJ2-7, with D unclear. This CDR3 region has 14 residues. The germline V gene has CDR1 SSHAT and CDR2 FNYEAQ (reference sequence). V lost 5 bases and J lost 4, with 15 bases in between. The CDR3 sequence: CASSPGPLGYEQYF. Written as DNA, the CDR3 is TGTGCCAGCAGCCCCGGGCCCCTAGGGTACGAGCAGTACTTC.

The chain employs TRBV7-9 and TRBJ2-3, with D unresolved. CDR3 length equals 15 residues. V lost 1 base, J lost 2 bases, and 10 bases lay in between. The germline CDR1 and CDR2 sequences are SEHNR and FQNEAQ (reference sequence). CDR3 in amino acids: CASSLVPPDTDTQYF. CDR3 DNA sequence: TGTGCCAGCAGCTTAGTACCCCCCGACACAGATACGCAGTATTTT. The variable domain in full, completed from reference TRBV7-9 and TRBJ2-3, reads DTGVSQNPRHKITKRGQNVTFRCDPISEHNRLYWYRQTLGQGPEFLTYFQNEAQLEKSRLLSDRFSAERPKGSFSTLEIQRTEQGDSAMYLCASSLVPPDTDTQYFGPGTRLTVL.

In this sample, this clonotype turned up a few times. The CDR3 reads CASSLGPQGNEQFF. The CDR3 bases are TGCGCCAGCAGCTTGGGGCCCCAGGGCAATGAGCAGTTCTTC. The V call is TRBV5-1, the J call TRBJ2-1; perhaps TRBD1 as D (5 bases). Trimming removed 0 bases from V and 6 bases from J, with 10 bases in between. The CDR3 extends over 14 amino acids. CDR1 and CDR2 (germline): SGHRS, YFSETQ.

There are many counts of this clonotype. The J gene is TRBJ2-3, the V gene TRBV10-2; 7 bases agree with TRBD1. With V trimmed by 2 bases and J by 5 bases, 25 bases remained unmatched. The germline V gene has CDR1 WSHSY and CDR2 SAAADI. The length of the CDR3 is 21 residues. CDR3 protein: CASSELTTGSLWGIVQDTQYF. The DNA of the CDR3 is TGCGCCAGCAGTGAGCTCACGACAGGGTCGTTATGGGGGATCGTTCAAGATACGCAGTATTTT.

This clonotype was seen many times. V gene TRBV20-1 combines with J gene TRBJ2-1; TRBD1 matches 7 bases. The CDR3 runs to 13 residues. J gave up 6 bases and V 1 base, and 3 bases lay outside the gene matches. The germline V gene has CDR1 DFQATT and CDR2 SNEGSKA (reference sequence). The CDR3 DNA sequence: TGCAGTGCTAGAGGCCAGGGGGTCAATGAGCAGTTCTTC. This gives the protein CSARGQGVNEQFF.

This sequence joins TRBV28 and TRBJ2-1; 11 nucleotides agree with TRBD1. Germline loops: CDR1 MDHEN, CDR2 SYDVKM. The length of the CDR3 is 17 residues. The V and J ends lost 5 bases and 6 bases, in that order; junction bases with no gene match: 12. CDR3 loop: CASSTSGQGASFNEQFF. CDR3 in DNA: TGTGCCAGCAGTACCTCCGGACAGGGGGCTTCTTTCAATGAGCAGTTCTTC. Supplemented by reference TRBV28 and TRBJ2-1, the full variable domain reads DVKVTQSSRYLVKRTGEKVFLECVQDMDHENMFWYRQDPGLGLRLIYFSYDVKMKEKGDIPEGYSVSREKKERFSLILESASTNQTSMYLCASSTSGQGASFNEQFFGPGTRLTVL.

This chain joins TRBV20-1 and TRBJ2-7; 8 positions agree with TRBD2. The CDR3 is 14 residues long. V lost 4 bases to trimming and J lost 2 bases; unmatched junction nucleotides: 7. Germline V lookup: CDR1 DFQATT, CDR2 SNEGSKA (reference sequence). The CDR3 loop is CSATAGGETYEQYF. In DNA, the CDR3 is TGCAGTGCTACGGCCGGGGGGGAAACCTACGAGCAGTACTTC.

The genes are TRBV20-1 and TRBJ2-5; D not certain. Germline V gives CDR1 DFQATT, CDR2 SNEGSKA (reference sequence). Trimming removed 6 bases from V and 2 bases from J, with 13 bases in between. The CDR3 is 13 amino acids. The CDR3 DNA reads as TGCAGTGCACTGAAGAGACCGCAAGAGACCCAGTACTTC. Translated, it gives CSALKRPQETQYF.

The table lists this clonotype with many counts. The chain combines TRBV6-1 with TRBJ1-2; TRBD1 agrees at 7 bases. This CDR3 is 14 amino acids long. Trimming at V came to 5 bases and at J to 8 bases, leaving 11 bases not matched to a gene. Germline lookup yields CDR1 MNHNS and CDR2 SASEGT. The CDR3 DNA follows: TGTGCCAGCAGTCCCCGCACAGGGGCTGGGGGCTACACCTTC. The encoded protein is CASSPRTGAGGYTF.

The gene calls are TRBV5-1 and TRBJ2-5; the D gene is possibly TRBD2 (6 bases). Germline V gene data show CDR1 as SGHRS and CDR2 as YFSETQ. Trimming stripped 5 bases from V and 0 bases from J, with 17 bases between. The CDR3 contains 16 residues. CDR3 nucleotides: TGCGCCAGCAGACTCCAGGGTGGGGGGTACCAAGAGACCCAGTACTTC. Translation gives CASRLQGGGYQETQYF.

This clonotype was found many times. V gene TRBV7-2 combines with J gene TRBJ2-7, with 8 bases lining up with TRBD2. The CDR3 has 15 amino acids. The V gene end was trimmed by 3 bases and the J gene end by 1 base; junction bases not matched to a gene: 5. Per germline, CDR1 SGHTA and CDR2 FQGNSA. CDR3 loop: CASSLEAGVSYEQYF. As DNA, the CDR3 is TGTGCCAGCAGCTTGGAAGCGGGAGTTTCCTACGAGCAGTACTTC. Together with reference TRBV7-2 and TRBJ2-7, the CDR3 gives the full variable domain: GAGVSQSPSNKVTEKGKDVELRCDPISGHTALYWYRQSLGQGLEFLIYFQGNSAPDKSGLPSDRFSAERTGGSVSTLTIQRTQQEDSAVYLCASSLEAGVSYEQYFGPGTRLTVT.

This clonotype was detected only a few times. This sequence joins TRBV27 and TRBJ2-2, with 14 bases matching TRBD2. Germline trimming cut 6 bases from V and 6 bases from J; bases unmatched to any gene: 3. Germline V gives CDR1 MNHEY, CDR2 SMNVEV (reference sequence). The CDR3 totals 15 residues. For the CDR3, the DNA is TGTGCCAGCAGGATGGGACTAGCGGGAGCCGGGGAGCTGTTTTTT. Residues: CASRMGLAGAGELFF.

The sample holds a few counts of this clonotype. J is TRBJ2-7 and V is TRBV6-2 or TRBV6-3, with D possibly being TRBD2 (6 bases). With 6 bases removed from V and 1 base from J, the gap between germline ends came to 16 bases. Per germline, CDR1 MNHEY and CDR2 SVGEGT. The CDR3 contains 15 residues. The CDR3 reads CASSVEGASSYEQYF. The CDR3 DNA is TGTGCCAGCAGCGTGGAGGGCGCCTCTTCCTACGAGCAGTACTTC.